What follows is one TCR beta chain and its context. Its recognized antigen is unknown. One base away there is no much larger clone; base qualities are not given. Participants were included only if at least one PBMC sample before ART initiation and at least two post-ART samples were available. Every participant with HIV received treatment in the United States of America. Before DNA extraction, cryopreserved samples containing roughly 0.85-11 million PBMC were thawed and washed. At the time of the earliest PBMC sample, participants with HIV were aged between roughly 20 and 54 years. Each participant contributed PBMC samples from 1-4 timepoints before ART initiation and 2-8 timepoints after ART initiation, with a median of 7 samples. Serial HIV viral load, CD4+ T-cell count, ART history and demographic data were obtained for every participant. Genomic DNA was extracted from unsorted PBMC with a Qiagen kit on a QIAcube, processed in batches of 12 samples.

Sequencing of the TRB variable region was done with the immunoSEQ hsTCRB v3.0 assay at survey level resolution. The target sequencing depth for TRB was about 40,000-55,000 T-cell genomes per sample. An Illumina MiSeq with a v3 150-cycle kit was used to sequence the pooled TRB libraries. The source study handled its data this way. Analysis of repertoires was carried out in R inside a reproducible Nextflow workflow spanning QC, data transformation and analysis. LymphoSeq2, an R package for AIRR-Seq data exploration, was used to implement custom analyses. A few samples yielding fewer than 5000 total TRB sequences were excluded, leaving around 190 analyzed HIV repertoires. Among the 180 to 200 retained HIV repertoires, about 57 were collected before ART initiation and 120 to 140 after ART initiation. Repertoires were downsampled to 5000 TRB nucleotide sequences, with summary statistics averaged over 100 downsampling iterations. Only TRB sequences with CDR3 regions of at least seven amino acids were retained for analysis. A Shannon entropy-derived clonality score and the Gini coefficient were used to measure diversity. In the repertoire networks, any two of the top 5000 CDR3 amino acid sequences were linked whenever the two sequences differed by an edit distance of one. For TRB CDR3 amino acid sequences, GLIPH2 was used to predict antigen specificity groups and MHC restriction. CDR3 amino acid sequences were matched against VDJdb and McPAS-TCR to flag known CMV, EBV, HIV or tissue antigen associations. Pre-ART, post-ART and control groups were compared with Wilcoxon signed-rank tests and Holm-Bonferroni correction. In TCRdb, the immuneACCESS table is reduced to in-frame sequences with V and J assigned. These tables do not hold every clone; where another copy was compared, an unresolved V gene accounts for under half, and the others remain unexplained. V and J calls and clone size are as listed in that table; D and trimming were resolved from the DNA. A total of 20,000 to 25,000 clones appear in this sample, 85% of them only once. Roughly 3.9% of the sample belongs to the ten largest clones.

This entry comes from a study of long-term antiretroviral therapy in people with HIV (dated by TCRdb to between 2020 and 2023). About the full investigation: The earliest samples were collected about a decade before the 2015 WHO recommendation for immediate ART, when ART was typically delayed until CD4 counts fell. This retrospective serial study examined whether starting ART and sustained HIV suppression were associated with changes in the composition and diversity of the TRB repertoire in peripheral blood. A total of 150 to 200 cryopreserved PBMC samples came from 25 to 35 adults with confirmed HIV infection and were collected serially over a mean of approximately six years (range 1-12). Of the approximately 30 participants with HIV, approximately 11 were female. Test extractions of a monoclonal T-cell line alongside approximately 36 polyclonal samples showed no cross-contamination during QIAcube processing. Broader findings and caveats from the paper: Inferences about post-ART repertoire changes are limited because no data were available on ART adherence, viral resistance or therapy changes. Samples dated from 2004 to 2017, and the ART regimens used may be less effective than current ones. Because pre-ART samples had limited cell numbers, profiling was done on unsorted PBMC rather than on sorted CD4+ and CD8+ T cells. A significant increase in TRB diversity was found to be associated with ART initiation, although TRB diversity was observed to remain significantly below that of transplant donor controls even after long-term ART. HIV repertoires had narrower CDR3 length ranges than controls, and the network structure suggested an antigen-experienced repertoire that shifted only slightly toward naive after ART. At every time point, the repertoire was dominated by expanded TRB clones first identified before ART initiation, although this dominance fluctuated and, in many PLHIV, declined after ART. Because PBMC availability was limited, only the TCR beta chain was sequenced, with no alpha chain pairing.

Deletion took 6 bases off V and 2 bases off J, with a span of 13 bases between the germline ends. The CDR3 starts with the cysteine, ends with the phenylalanine, and has 15 residues. Only the CDR3 part of the read is kept: 45 bases, read in frame from the first base. The germline V gene encodes CDR1 MNHEY and CDR2 SVGAGI. The V gene is TRBV6-5 and the J gene is TRBJ2-2; TRBD2 might be the D gene, on 5 matching bases. The source of this sequence is a man aged 18 to 30 with HIV. Sequencing used unsorted PBMCs, obtained roughly 4 years after starting antiretroviral therapy. At the DNA level, the sequence is TGTGCCAGCAGGACCGAGCGGACTAACACCGGGGAGCTGTTTTTT. Its translation is CASRTERTNTGELFF.